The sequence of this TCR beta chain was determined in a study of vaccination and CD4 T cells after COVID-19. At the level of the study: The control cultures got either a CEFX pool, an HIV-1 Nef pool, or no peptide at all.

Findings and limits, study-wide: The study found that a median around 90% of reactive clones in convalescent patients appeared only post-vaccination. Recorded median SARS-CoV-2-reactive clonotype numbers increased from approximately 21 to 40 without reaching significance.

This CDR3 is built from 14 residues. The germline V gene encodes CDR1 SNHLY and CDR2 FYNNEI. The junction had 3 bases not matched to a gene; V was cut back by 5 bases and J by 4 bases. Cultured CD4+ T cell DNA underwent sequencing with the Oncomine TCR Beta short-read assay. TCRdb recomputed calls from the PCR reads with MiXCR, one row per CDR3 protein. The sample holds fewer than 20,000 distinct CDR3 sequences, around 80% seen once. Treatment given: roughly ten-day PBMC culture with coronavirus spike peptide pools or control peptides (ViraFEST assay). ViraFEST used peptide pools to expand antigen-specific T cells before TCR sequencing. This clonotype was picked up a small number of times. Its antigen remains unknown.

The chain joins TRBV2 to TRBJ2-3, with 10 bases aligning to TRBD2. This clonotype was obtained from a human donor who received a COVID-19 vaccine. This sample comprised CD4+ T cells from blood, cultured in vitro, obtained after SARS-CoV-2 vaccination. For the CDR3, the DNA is TGTGCCAGCAGTACTAGCGGGGTCCCAGATACGCAGTATTTT. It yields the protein CASSTSGVPDTQYF.